The rows below give T cell receptor beta chains drawn from one sample of a study of blood T cell repertoires in COVID-19. Repertoires were generated with immunoSEQ multiplex PCR, while TCRdb's copy carries only in-frame clones and drops some. Counted here are approximately 160,000 clones, around four fifths occurring once; the ten biggest clones make up approximately 4%. The material sequenced was PBMCs or T cells enriched from blood (not recorded which). The source is a woman between 45 and 65 years old in a cohort exposed to, infected with or recovered from COVID-19 (not recorded which). Each CDR3 is given with its conserved first and last residue. The order of the fields is clone size, J gene, V gene, D gene, CDR3 protein, CDR3 DNA. D genes are given only for firm matches. Where a row states a size, it is once, few, many or the class of an expanded clone; other rows omit it.

size: NA; J: TRBJ2-1; V: TRBV7-9; D: TRBD2; CDR3: CASSLQREGLHEQFF; DNA: TGTGCCAGCAGCTTACAGCGGGAGGGCCTTCATGAGCAGTTCTTC
size: many; J: TRBJ2-7; V: TRBV29-1; D: TRBD1; CDR3: CSVVTGLLSYEQYF; DNA: TGCAGCGTTGTGACAGGGCTTCTCTCCTACGAGCAGTACTTC
size: NA; J: TRBJ2-7; V: TRBV11-2; D: TRBD2; CDR3: CASGAGRRGTSSYEQYF; DNA: TGTGCCAGCGGCGCGGGCCGGCGGGGGACCAGCTCCTACGAGCAGTACTTC
size: NA; J: TRBJ2-7; V: TRBV7-9; D: TRBD1; CDR3: CASSRGTGNSYEQYF; DNA: TGTGCCAGCAGCCGCGGGACAGGCAACTCCTACGAGCAGTACTTC
size: NA; J: TRBJ2-5; V: TRBV28; D: TRBD2; CDR3: CASSSGTSGRAGETQYF; DNA: TGTGCCAGCAGTTCAGGGACTAGCGGGAGGGCCGGTGAGACCCAGTACTTC
size: NA; J: TRBJ1-1; V: TRBV19; D: NA; CDR3: CASSMGANTEAFF; DNA: TGTGCCAGTAGTATGGGAGCGAACACTGAAGCTTTCTTT
size: NA; J: TRBJ2-3; V: TRBV19; D: TRBD2; CDR3: CASNMASGVPSTDTQYF; DNA: TGTGCCAGTAACATGGCTAGCGGGGTCCCTAGCACAGATACGCAGTATTTT
size: NA; J: TRBJ2-7; V: TRBV5-1; D: NA; CDR3: CASTLWSGVSEQYF; DNA: TGCGCCAGCACCCTATGGTCGGGGGTAAGCGAGCAGTACTTC
size: NA; J: TRBJ1-2; V: TRBV20-1; D: NA; CDR3: CSARAGSGYTF; DNA: TGCAGTGCTAGGGCGGGAAGTGGCTACACCTTC
size: few; J: TRBJ1-1; V: TRBV19; D: TRBD1; CDR3: CASSIKGQGEAFF; DNA: TGTGCCAGTAGTATTAAAGGACAGGGGGAAGCTTTCTTT
size: NA; J: TRBJ1-1; V: TRBV28; D: TRBD1; CDR3: CASSLRRTGGGTEAFF; DNA: TGTGCCAGCAGTCTACGGAGGACAGGGGGCGGAACTGAAGCTTTCTTT
size: NA; J: TRBJ1-1; V: TRBV7-6; D: NA; CDR3: CASSSGGGLGTEAFF; DNA: TGTGCCAGCAGCTCGGGCGGGGGGCTTGGCACTGAAGCTTTCTTT
size: NA; J: TRBJ2-3; V: TRBV5-4; D: NA; CDR3: CASSPGFSSPDTQYF; DNA: TGTGCCAGCAGCCCGGGTTTTTCGAGTCCAGATACGCAGTATTTT
size: NA; J: TRBJ1-1; V: TRBV7-6; D: NA; CDR3: CASSLAQGRSTEAFF; DNA: TGTGCCAGCAGCTTAGCACAAGGGAGGTCCACTGAAGCTTTCTTT
size: NA; J: TRBJ2-1; V: TRBV5-1; D: NA; CDR3: CASRASYNEQFF; DNA: TGCGCCAGCAGAGCTTCCTACAATGAGCAGTTCTTC
size: NA; J: TRBJ2-1; V: TRBV27; D: TRBD2; CDR3: CASRTSGGSYNEQFF; DNA: TGTGCCAGCAGGACTAGCGGGGGCTCCTACAATGAGCAGTTCTTC
size: NA; J: TRBJ2-7; V: TRBV18; D: NA; CDR3: CASSHGRDSYEQYF; DNA: TGTGCCAGCTCCCACGGACGGGACTCCTACGAGCAGTACTTC
size: once; J: TRBJ2-1; V: TRBV5-4; D: TRBD2; CDR3: CASSPTSGLVGEQFF; DNA: TGTGCCAGCAGCCCGACTAGCGGCCTAGTTGGTGAGCAGTTCTTC
size: NA; J: TRBJ2-3; V: TRBV6-5; D: TRBD2; CDR3: CARHGGGTDTQYF; DNA: TGTGCCAGACACGGGGGGGGCACAGATACGCAGTATTTT
size: NA; J: TRBJ2-3; V: TRBV7-8; D: NA; CDR3: CASTNRDSTDTQYF; DNA: TGTGCCAGCACCAACCGGGACTCCACAGATACGCAGTATTTT
size: NA; J: TRBJ2-1; V: TRBV6-5; D: TRBD2; CDR3: CASSPPIGGGPAVF; DNA: TGTGCCAGCAGCCCCCCTATCGGGGGAGGGCCGGCAGTCTTC
size: NA; J: TRBJ1-6; V: TRBV4-3; D: NA; CDR3: CASSQTRAGISPLHF; DNA: TGCGCCAGCAGCCAAACGAGGGCCGGGATTTCACCCCTCCACTTT
size: NA; J: TRBJ2-7; V: TRBV11-2; D: TRBD1; CDR3: CASSLEQGVEQYF; DNA: TGTGCCAGCAGCTTAGAACAGGGGGTTGAGCAGTACTTC
size: NA; J: TRBJ1-5; V: TRBV6-5; D: NA; CDR3: CATKTGAFGNQPQHF; DNA: TGTGCCACCAAGACAGGAGCCTTTGGCAATCAGCCCCAGCATTTT
size: NA; J: TRBJ1-6; V: TRBV7-2; D: NA; CDR3: CASSLDAGFSYNSPLHF; DNA: TGTGCCAGCAGCTTAGACGCGGGCTTCTCCTATAATTCACCCCTCCACTTT
size: NA; J: TRBJ1-1; V: TRBV5-1; D: NA; CDR3: CASTPSGEMNTEAFF; DNA: TGCGCCAGCACCCCCTCCGGGGAAATGAACACTGAAGCTTTCTTT
size: NA; J: TRBJ2-3; V: TRBV5-1; D: NA; CDR3: CASSLVGIRTDTQYF; DNA: TGCGCCAGCAGCTTGGTCGGGATCCGAACGGATACGCAGTATTTT
size: NA; J: TRBJ1-5; V: TRBV2; D: NA; CDR3: CASRERVSNQPQHF; DNA: TGTGCCAGCAGAGAGAGGGTGAGCAATCAGCCCCAGCATTTT
size: NA; J: TRBJ1-4; V: TRBV28; D: TRBD1; CDR3: CASSSYRQGKHEKLFF; DNA: TGTGCCAGCAGTTCGTATCGACAGGGGAAGCATGAAAAACTGTTTTTT
size: NA; J: TRBJ1-3; V: TRBV5-1; D: NA; CDR3: CASSLESSGNTIYF; DNA: TGCGCCAGCAGCCTAGAGAGCTCTGGAAACACCATATATTTT
size: NA; J: TRBJ1-5; V: TRBV19; D: TRBD1; CDR3: CASTTGTDNQPQHF; DNA: TGTGCCAGTACCACCGGGACAGACAATCAGCCCCAGCATTTT
size: NA; J: TRBJ2-5; V: TRBV7-2; D: TRBD1; CDR3: CASSTSTGVGETQYF; DNA: TGTGCCAGCAGCACCTCGACAGGGGTGGGGGAGACCCAGTACTTC
size: few; J: TRBJ1-2; V: TRBV6-5; D: NA; CDR3: CASRRDDYGYTF; DNA: TGTGCCAGCAGACGAGATGACTATGGCTACACCTTC
size: NA; J: TRBJ2-3; V: TRBV7-3; D: NA; CDR3: CASSLEGLDTQYF; DNA: TGTGCCAGCAGTTTGGAGGGCCTCGATACGCAGTATTTT
size: NA; J: TRBJ2-1; V: TRBV27; D: NA; CDR3: CASSLYQAPREFF; DNA: TGTGCCAGCAGTTTATACCAGGCCCCGAGGGAGTTCTTC
size: NA; J: TRBJ2-3; V: TRBV6-5; D: TRBD2; CDR3: CASSYGRGGRTDTQYF; DNA: TGTGCCAGCAGTTACGGGCGGGGGGGCCGGACAGATACGCAGTATTTT
size: NA; J: TRBJ2-7; V: TRBV5-1; D: NA; CDR3: CASSLGGQVYEQYF; DNA: TGCGCCAGCAGCTTGGGGGGACAAGTCTACGAGCAGTACTTC
size: once; J: TRBJ1-1; V: TRBV11-2; D: NA; CDR3: CASSSGQTMNTEAFF; DNA: TGTGCCAGCAGCTCCGGACAGACTATGAACACTGAAGCTTTCTTT
size: NA; J: TRBJ1-6; V: TRBV4-2; D: NA; CDR3: CASSQEHQAGNSPLHF; DNA: TGTGCCAGCAGCCAAGAACACCAGGCGGGTAATTCACCCCTCCACTTT
size: NA; J: TRBJ2-1; V: TRBV4-3; D: NA; CDR3: CASSQQFYRYDEQFF; DNA: TGCGCCAGCAGCCAACAATTTTACAGGTACGATGAGCAGTTCTTC
size: NA; J: TRBJ2-7; V: TRBV15; D: TRBD2; CDR3: CATRGAGATHEQYF; DNA: TGTGCCACCAGAGGGGCGGGAGCTACCCACGAGCAGTACTTC
size: NA; J: TRBJ2-3; V: TRBV9; D: NA; CDR3: CASSVGGGALDTQYF; DNA: TGTGCCAGCAGCGTAGGTGGGGGGGCGTTAGATACGCAGTATTTT
size: NA; J: TRBJ2-5; V: TRBV9; D: TRBD1; CDR3: CASSAGDRAETQYF; DNA: TGTGCCAGCAGCGCCGGAGACAGGGCAGAGACCCAGTACTTC
size: NA; J: TRBJ1-3; V: TRBV9; D: NA; CDR3: CASSVVTGSGNTIYF; DNA: TGTGCCAGCAGCGTAGTAACAGGGTCTGGAAACACCATATATTTT
size: few; J: TRBJ2-2; V: TRBV11-3; D: NA; CDR3: CASSSTGTNTGELFF; DNA: TGTGCCAGCAGCTCGACAGGAACGAACACCGGGGAGCTGTTTTTT
size: NA; J: TRBJ1-1; V: TRBV6-5; D: TRBD1; CDR3: CASSYSQGGNTEAFF; DNA: TGTGCCAGCAGTTACAGTCAGGGGGGGAACACTGAAGCTTTCTTT
size: NA; J: TRBJ2-1; V: TRBV28; D: TRBD2; CDR3: CATRVSGINEQFF; DNA: TGTGCCACCAGAGTTAGCGGGATCAATGAGCAGTTCTTC
size: NA; J: TRBJ2-3; V: TRBV4-1; D: NA; CDR3: CASSQEKGYTQYF; DNA: TGCGCCAGCAGCCAAGAAAAGGGGTATACGCAGTATTTT
size: NA; J: TRBJ1-2; V: TRBV19; D: NA; CDR3: CASSIDGRASVGYTF; DNA: TGTGCCAGTAGTATAGATGGTAGAGCATCGGTTGGCTACACCTTC
size: NA; J: TRBJ2-1; V: TRBV21-1; D: NA; CDR3: CASSKGLAGENEQFF; DNA: TGTGCCAGCAGCAAGGGACTAGCGGGGGAAAATGAGCAGTTCTTC
size: NA; J: TRBJ2-7; V: TRBV5-1; D: TRBD2; CDR3: CASSLGLAGSYEQYF; DNA: TGCGCCAGCAGCTTGGGACTAGCGGGGTCCTACGAGCAGTACTTC
size: NA; J: TRBJ1-3; V: TRBV7-2; D: NA; CDR3: CASSISANSGNTIYF; DNA: TGTGCCAGCAGTATCTCCGCGAACAGCGGAAACACCATATATTTT
size: NA; J: TRBJ2-7; V: TRBV7-6; D: TRBD2; CDR3: CASSLETSGRYEQYF; DNA: TGTGCCAGCAGCTTAGAAACTAGCGGAAGATACGAGCAGTACTTC
size: NA; J: TRBJ2-4; V: TRBV9; D: TRBD1; CDR3: CASSVEDGQAAGQYF; DNA: TGTGCCAGCAGCGTAGAGGATGGACAGGCCGCGGGTCAGTACTTC
size: once; J: TRBJ1-3; V: TRBV10-3; D: NA; CDR3: CATGTSSGNTIYF; DNA: TGTGCCACCGGGACAAGCTCTGGAAACACCATATATTTT